Listed here is a single T cell receptor beta chain. This clone was seen just once. There is no known antigen for this receptor. No base qualities exist here, and no much larger clone lies one base off it. Genomic DNA was extracted from sorted cells with the QIAGEN DNeasy Blood and Tissue Kit for TCRbeta CDR3 sequencing. High-throughput TCRbeta CDR3 sequencing, including PCR amplification with bias correction and internal controls, was performed commercially through immunoSEQ. For the original study's pipeline: A unique productive TCRbeta sequence was defined by the CDR3 nucleotide sequence when primers matched, and otherwise by the CDR3 amino acid sequence together with the Vbeta and Jbeta genes. As a correction for sorting error, sequences shared between sorted populations at a frequency ratio of 2:1 or less were discarded, and the remaining shared sequences were assigned to the higher population. A sequence counted as donor-reactive if, in CFSE-low cells, the sequence had a frequency of at least 0.01% and was expanded at least 5-fold compared with unstimulated cells. Repertoire divergence was quantified by Jensen-Shannon divergence calculated from the top 100 TCRbeta sequences ranked by frequency. For any sample with multiple sequencing runs, sorting error was corrected in each run separately before the runs were pooled. TCRdb limited this immuneACCESS table to in-frame rearrangements with V and J called. A share of clones is missing; checked studies link under half to unresolved V genes, and the rest is unexplained. The V and J calls and clone size are taken from that table; D and trimming were inferred from the DNA. The sample table holds about 64,000 clones, of which about 98% were seen once. The ten largest clones capture 0.34% of the sample.

The time point label of this sample denotes: blood sample drawn before combined kidney and bone marrow transplant. Unstimulated Tregs (CD4+CD25+CD127-), CD4+ non-Tregs (CD4+CD25-), CD4 and CD8 cells were FACS-sorted from thawed PBMCs. Prior to Treg sorting, thawed PBMCs were rested overnight with 150 to 250 IU/ml IL-2 at 37 degrees C. The patients were several recipients of combined kidney and bone marrow transplants from the ITN036ST trial, and samples were available only from these trial subjects. Healthy control blood was processed by Ficoll density gradient to PBMCs and cryopreserved; patient PBMCs were collected before and after transplant. From the cysteine through the phenylalanine, the CDR3 covers 13 amino acids. CDR3 DNA is the only sequence kept; it has 39 bases, read in frame from the first base. V gives up 2 bases and J gives up 12 bases, and the segment between their germline ends measures 17 bases. The CDR1 and CDR2 encoded by the germline V gene (reference sequence) are MNHNY and SVGAGI.

The data belong to a study of Tregs in tolerant kidney transplant recipients (dated by TCRdb to about 2019). At the level of the whole study: Related donors were used in the transplants with nonmyeloablative bone marrow transplantation, and mixed chimerism was transient in the human trials. The study applied TCRbeta sequencing to find donor-specific regulatory T cells before combined kidney and bone marrow transplantation and then followed those same cells after transplant. Paper-wide results and their limitations: Although technical replication error seemed to be minimal, the question of biological reproducibility was not addressed directly. In tolerant patients, donor-specific Tregs expanded more than Tregs overall, which suggests antigen-driven rather than nonspecific expansion. PCR primers changed over time for some patients, so nucleotide-level comparison across those patients' samples was not possible. Because only a small number of patients were included, the study had limitations, and the results will need to be validated in larger populations as well as under other immunosuppression protocols. Expanding Tregs with activated donor B cells appeared to identify the most biologically relevant and donor-specific TCRbeta repertoire.

Sequenced material: Tregs from blood, taken before the transplant. The TCR was taken from a human donor who received a combined kidney and bone marrow transplant. The chain is made from TRBV6-6 and TRBJ2-7, and perhaps TRBD2 as D gene, on 7 matching bases. The DNA sequence follows: TGTGCCAGCAGTTACGGGAACAGGGAGGGTCGGTACTTC. Its amino acids are CASSYGNREGRYF.